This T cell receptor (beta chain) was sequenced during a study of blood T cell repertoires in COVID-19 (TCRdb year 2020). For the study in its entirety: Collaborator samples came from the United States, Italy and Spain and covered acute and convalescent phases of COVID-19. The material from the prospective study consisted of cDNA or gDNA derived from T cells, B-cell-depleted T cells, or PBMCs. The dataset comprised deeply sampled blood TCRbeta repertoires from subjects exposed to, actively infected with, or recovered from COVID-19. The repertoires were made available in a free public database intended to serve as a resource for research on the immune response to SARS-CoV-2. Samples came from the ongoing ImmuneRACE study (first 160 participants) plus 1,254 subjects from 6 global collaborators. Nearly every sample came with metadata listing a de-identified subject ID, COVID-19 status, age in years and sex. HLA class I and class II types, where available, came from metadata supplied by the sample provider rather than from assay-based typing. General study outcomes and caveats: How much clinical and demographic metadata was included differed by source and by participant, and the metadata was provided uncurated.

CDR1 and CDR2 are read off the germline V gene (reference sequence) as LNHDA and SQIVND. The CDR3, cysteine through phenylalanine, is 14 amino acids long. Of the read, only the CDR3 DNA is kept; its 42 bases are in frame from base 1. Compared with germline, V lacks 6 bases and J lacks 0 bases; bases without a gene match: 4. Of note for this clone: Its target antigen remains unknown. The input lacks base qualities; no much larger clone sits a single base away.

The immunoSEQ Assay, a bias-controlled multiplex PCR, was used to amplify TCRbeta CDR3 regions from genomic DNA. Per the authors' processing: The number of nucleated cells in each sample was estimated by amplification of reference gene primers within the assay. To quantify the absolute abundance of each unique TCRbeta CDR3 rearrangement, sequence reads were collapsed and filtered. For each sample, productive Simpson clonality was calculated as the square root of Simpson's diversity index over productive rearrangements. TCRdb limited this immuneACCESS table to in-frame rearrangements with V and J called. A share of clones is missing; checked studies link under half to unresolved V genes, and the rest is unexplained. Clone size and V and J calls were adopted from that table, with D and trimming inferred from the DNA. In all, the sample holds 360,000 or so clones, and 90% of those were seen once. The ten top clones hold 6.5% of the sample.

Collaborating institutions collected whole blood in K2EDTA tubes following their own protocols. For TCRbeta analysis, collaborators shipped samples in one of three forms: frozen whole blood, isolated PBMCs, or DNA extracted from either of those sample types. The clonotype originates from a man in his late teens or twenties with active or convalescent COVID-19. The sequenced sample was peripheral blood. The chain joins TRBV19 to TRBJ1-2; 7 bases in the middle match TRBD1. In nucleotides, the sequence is TGTGCCAGTAGATGGACAGGAGCTAACTATGGCTACACCTTC. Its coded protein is CASRWTGANYGYTF.